Listed below are T cell receptor beta chains from one sample, sequenced in a study of T cell clonotyping in hematopoietic cell transplantation. Using immunoSEQ multiplex PCR, the repertoire was profiled, and TCRdb retains in-frame clones only, with some absent. The data show approximately 44,000 clones, approximately 81% seen once. Sequenced material: peripheral blood mononuclear cells, taken before stem cell transplant. The receptors were gathered from a man aged 55-75 years with acute myeloid leukemia. Some clones in this sample may be carry-over from other donors' samples. Both conserved end residues are part of each CDR3. D genes are given only for firm matches. Size values are once, few and many counts, or a class for expanded clones, and some rows have none.

TRBJ1-5 19 TRBD1 TRBV28 . TGTGCCAGCAGTTTTAGGACAGGGGGGAAGTTAAGTGACAATCAGCCCCAGCATTTT CASSFRTGGKLSDNQPQHF
TRBJ1-5 14 . TRBV28 once TGTGCCAGCAGGGGTCATAGGGGCAATCAGCCCCAGCATTTT CASRGHRGNQPQHF
TRBJ1-6 15 . TRBV5-1 . TGCGCCAGCAGCTTGGTTCAGCCGACGAATTCACCCCTCCACTTT CASSLVQPTNSPLHF
TRBJ2-3 16 . TRBV4-3 . TGCGCCAGCAGCCAAGATTCAAGGCTTAGCACAGATACGCAGTATTTT CASSQDSRLSTDTQYF
TRBJ2-2 15 . TRBV6-5 . TGTGCCAGCAGTTACCTTAGGGCGAACACCGGGGAGCTGTTTTTT CASSYLRANTGELFF
TRBJ1-6 15 . TRBV5-4 . TGTGCCAGCTCCCCCGGGAGTTGGGATAATTCACCCCTCCACTTT CASSPGSWDNSPLHF
TRBJ1-1 14 TRBD1 TRBV9 . TGTGCCAGCAGCGTCACAGGGGGGGACACTGAAGCTTTCTTT CASSVTGGDTEAFF
TRBJ2-7 13 . TRBV7-2 . TGTGCCAGCAGCCCGGGGGCCTCCTACGAGCAGTACTTC CASSPGASYEQYF
TRBJ1-2 12 . TRBV28 . TGTGCCAGCAGTTATAAGTCCTATGGCTACACCTTC CASSYKSYGYTF
TRBJ2-3 15 . TRBV6-5 . TGTGCCAGCAGTTACTCGGCGGGGGCCACAGATACGCAGTATTTT CASSYSAGATDTQYF
TRBJ1-4 15 . TRBV2 once TGTGCCAGCAATAGCTGGGGGTACACTAATGAAAAACTGTTTTTT CASNSWGYTNEKLFF
TRBJ2-7 13 TRBD1 TRBV5-4 . TGTGCCAGCACCCGGGACAGGGACTACGAGCAGTACTTC CASTRDRDYEQYF
TRBJ2-7 16 . TRBV5-6 . TGTGCCAGCAGCCTTGGAGAGGTTCCCGTCCCCTACGAGCAGTACTTC CASSLGEVPVPYEQYF
TRBJ1-2 15 TRBD1 TRBV4-3 once TGCGCCAGCAGCCAAGACAGGGGGAAGGGTTATGGCTACACCTTC CASSQDRGKGYGYTF
TRBJ1-5 12 . TRBV5-6 once TGTGCCAGCAGCCTGACGACAGGTCCCCAGCATTTT CASSLTTGPQHF
TRBJ2-3 15 . TRBV19 once TGTGCCAGTAGTATAGGTTCCGGGGGAATGGATACGCAGTATTTT CASSIGSGGMDTQYF
TRBJ1-6 13 . TRBV2 few TGTGCCAGCAGGGTGAGGGAAAATTCACCCCTCCACTTT CASRVRENSPLHF
TRBJ2-7 11 . TRBV5-8 . TGTGCCAGCAGCTCCGTGCTCGAGCAGTACTTC CASSSVLEQYF
TRBJ1-4 15 . TRBV4-2 . TGTGCCAGCAGCCAAGGTTTAGGTTTTCAGGAAAAACTGTTTTTT CASSQGLGFQEKLFF
TRBJ1-5 15 TRBD1 TRBV30 . TGTGCCTGGAGTGTATGGCAGGGGGCAGGTCAGCCCCAGCATTTT CAWSVWQGAGQPQHF
TRBJ1-6 15 TRBD1 TRBV19 . TGTGCCAGTAGTCCCGGACAGGTTCAGAATTCACCCCTCCACTTT CASSPGQVQNSPLHF
TRBJ2-3 14 . TRBV7-2 few TGTGCCAGTAGGAAGCCAGGTTCGGCAGATACGCAGTATTTT CASRKPGSADTQYF
TRBJ2-7 12 TRBD2 TRBV29-1 . TGCAGCGCCGGACGGGCGGGGGTCGAGCAGTACTTC CSAGRAGVEQYF
TRBJ1-5 15 . TRBV28 . TGTGCCAGCAGTTTATCAGGGGCCTCCGTTCAGCCCCAGCATTTT CASSLSGASVQPQHF
TRBJ1-1 13 . TRBV19 . TGTGCCAGTAGTATAGAAGGGTCGCGTTTAGCTTTCTTT CASSIEGSRLAFF
TRBJ1-5 15 . TRBV19 . TGTGCCAGTAGTATCCGACATAGGAACAATCAGCCCCAGCATTTT CASSIRHRNNQPQHF
TRBJ2-2 15 . TRBV4-1 . TGCGCCAGCAGCCAAGTTGGGGGCACAACCGGGGAGCTGTTTTTT CASSQVGGTTGELFF
TRBJ1-1 12 . TRBV14 . TGTGCCAGCAGCCAAGAAACAAGAAGAGCTTTCTTT CASSQETRRAFF
TRBJ1-2 13 TRBD1 TRBV28 once TGTGCCACCCGGACAGGCAAGGACTATGGCTACACCTTC CATRTGKDYGYTF
TRBJ1-1 15 . TRBV5-6 . TGTGCCAGCAGCACCCCCGAGGGGTATCAGTCTGAAGCTTTCTTT CASSTPEGYQSEAFF
TRBJ1-6 15 . TRBV5-1 . TGCGCCAGCAGCTTGGAGCCAAATTATAATTCACCCCTCCACTTT CASSLEPNYNSPLHF
TRBJ1-1 15 . TRBV9 . TGTGCCAGCAGCGGGGACCTGGCCCCACTCACTGAAGCTTTCTTT CASSGDLAPLTEAFF
TRBJ2-7 16 TRBD1 TRBV4-2 . TGTGCCAGCAGCCAAGCTCAGACAGGGCGAACCTACGAGCAGTACTTC CASSQAQTGRTYEQYF
TRBJ1-5 15 . TRBV28 . TGTGCCAGCAGTTTAAGAGGGTATAGCAATCAGCCCCAGCATTTT CASSLRGYSNQPQHF
TRBJ1-6 15 TRBD1 TRBV9 few TGTGCCAGCAGCCCAAGACAGGGCGGGCAATCACCCCTCCACTTT CASSPRQGGQSPLHF
TRBJ2-1 16 TRBD1 TRBV6-5 . TGTGCCAGCAGTTCCCTCGAGGACAGGGCCTACAATGAGCAGTTCTTC CASSSLEDRAYNEQFF
TRBJ2-7 15 TRBD1 TRBV5-4 . TGTGCCAGCAGCCAAGACAGGGGGGTCGCCTCCGGGCAGTACTTC CASSQDRGVASGQYF
TRBJ2-3 15 . TRBV5-1 . TGCGCCAGCAGCTTGGTCGGGGGCGGCACAGATACGCAGTATTTT CASSLVGGGTDTQYF
TRBJ2-3 13 . TRBV6-6 once TGTGCCAGCAACAAACCCCCCACAGATACGCAGTATTTT CASNKPPTDTQYF
TRBJ1-1 15 . TRBV5-1 once TGCGCCAGCAGCTTGTTGATGGGGGGAGGCACTGAAGCTTTCTTT CASSLLMGGGTEAFF
TRBJ1-6 18 . TRBV7-8 . TGTGCCAGCAGCCACGAAGATTACAGAAGCTCCTATAATTCACCCCTCCACTTT CASSHEDYRSSYNSPLHF
TRBJ1-6 14 TRBD1 TRBV6-5 . TGTGCCAGCATTGACAGGGGCGCGAGGTCACCCCTCCACTTT CASIDRGARSPLHF
TRBJ1-1 13 . TRBV6-5 . TGTGCCAGCAGTTACCGGCAACTCACTGAAGCTTTCTTT CASSYRQLTEAFF
TRBJ1-1 13 . TRBV7-3 . TGTGCCAGCAGCACGGCCGCGAACACTGAAGCTTTCTTT CASSTAANTEAFF
TRBJ1-1 14 . TRBV5-1 . TGCGCCAGCAGCTGGCCAGGGGAGGGCACTGAAGCTTTCTTT CASSWPGEGTEAFF
TRBJ2-3 16 . TRBV5-1 . TGCGCCAGCAGCTTGGATATAGGGGGTAGCACAGATACGCAGTATTTT CASSLDIGGSTDTQYF